This entry lists 27 T cell receptor beta chains sequenced from one sample in a study of blood T cell repertoires in COVID-19. The data were produced by immunoSEQ multiplex PCR, yet TCRdb's version contains in-frame clones alone and is incomplete. The sample consists of more than 150,000 clones, over 80% of them appearing once. Sequencing used peripheral blood. All receptors come from a woman aged 25 to 45 with acute or convalescent COVID-19.

This clone was detected only a few times. The chain links TRBV19 to TRBJ1-5; D unclear. Germline V gene sequence: CDR1 LNHDA, CDR2 SQIVND (reference sequence). V was trimmed by 2 bases and J by 2 bases, leaving 13 bases between them. The length of the CDR3 is 16 residues. Written as DNA, the CDR3 is TGTGCCAGTAGTATAACGGGTGTTGAAGGCAATCAGCCCCAGCATTTT. It is translated as CASSITGVEGNQPQHF.

This clone was seen a few times. The chain recombines TRBV2 with TRBJ2-1; TRBD1 matches at 7 bases. CDR1 and CDR2 from the germline V gene are SNHLY and FYNNEI. With V trimmed by 6 bases and J by 1 base, 6 bases remained unmatched. The CDR3 contains 15 residues. This CDR3 is CASREQGPSYNEQFF. DNA for the CDR3: TGTGCCAGCAGGGAACAGGGGCCGTCCTACAATGAGCAGTTCTTC. The full variable domain, completed using reference TRBV2 and TRBJ2-1, is EPEVTQTPSHQVTQMGQEVILRCVPISNHLYFYWYRQILGQKVEFLVSFYNNEISEKSEIFDDQFSVERPDGSNFTLKIRSTKLEDSAMYFCASREQGPSYNEQFFGPGTRLTVL.

The chain couples TRBV24-1 to TRBJ1-5, with 8 positions matching TRBD1. The CDR3 contains 16 residues. V lost 4 bases, J lost 5 bases, and 9 bases stayed unmatched. Germline-derived CDR1 and CDR2 are KGHDR and SFDVKD. CDR3 DNA: TGTGCCACCAGTGACACAGACAGGGGAGGTCATCAGCCCCAGCATTTT. Its translation: CATSDTDRGGHQPQHF.

The chain has TRBV2 and TRBJ1-4; TRBD1 is a possible D gene (5 bases). V was clipped by 5 bases and J by 4 bases, with 14 bases between them. Germline CDR1 SNHLY, CDR2 FYNNEI. There are 15 residues in the CDR3. DNA of the CDR3: TGTGCCAGCAGTTCGGGACTTCTTTTTAATGAAAAACTGTTTTTT. Translating it yields CASSSGLLFNEKLFF.

This clone was counted once. V and J are TRBV2 and TRBJ2-4, with 7 nucleotides matching TRBD1. This CDR3 is built from 13 residues. Germline-derived CDR1 and CDR2 are SNHLY and FYNNEI. Trimming at V came to 7 bases and at J to 11 bases, leaving 11 bases not matched to a gene. CDR3 sequence reads: CASTTERGRVQYF. For the CDR3, the DNA is TGTGCCAGCACCACCGAGAGGGGGCGAGTTCAGTACTTC.

The rearrangement links TRBV6-1 to TRBJ1-1; tentative D call: TRBD1 (5 bases). Per the germline V gene, CDR1 is MNHNS and CDR2 is SASEGT. V was cut by 3 bases and J by 1 base, with 9 bases left in between. The CDR3 spans 14 residues. The DNA for the CDR3 is TGTGCCAGCAGTGAGGAGGGGAAGAACACTGAAGCTTTCTTT. Translating gives CASSEEGKNTEAFF.

The V call is TRBV7-2, the J call TRBJ1-1; D gene unclear. Trimming cost V 4 bases and J 5 bases, with 11 bases left between them. The CDR3 loop spans 13 amino acids. Germline CDR1 SGHTA, CDR2 FQGNSA. CDR3 DNA sequence: TGTGCCAGCAGCTCCAATGTCGGGACTGAAGCTTTCTTT. It specifies CASSSNVGTEAFF.

Only one count was recorded for this clone. V and J are TRBV6-2 or TRBV6-3 and TRBJ1-1; D remains ambiguous. The V gene's germline CDR1 is MNHEY and CDR2 SVGEGT. Trimming took off 0 bases at V and 4 bases at J, with 21 bases between the two ends. This CDR3 is built from 18 residues. CDR3 bases: TGTGCCAGCAGTTACTCGTTAGGGAGGCGCCAAATCGGCACTGAAGCTTTCTTT. As protein: CASSYSLGRRQIGTEAFF.

This chain joins TRBV6-6 and TRBJ1-5; a possible D gene is TRBD1 (5 bases). This CDR3 is 13 amino acids long. The V gene's germline CDR1 is MNHNY and CDR2 SVGAGI (reference sequence). V was trimmed by 8 bases and J by 4 bases, leaving 12 bases between them. The CDR3 DNA reads as TGTGCCAGCGGATCGCAGGGAAATCAGCCCCAGCATTTT. Amino acids: CASGSQGNQPQHF.

The chain uses TRBV19 and TRBJ2-4; 7 bases line up with TRBD2. Germline V lookup: CDR1 LNHDA, CDR2 SQIVND (reference sequence). This CDR3 is 16 amino acids long. After removal of 3 bases from V and 2 bases from J, the junction contained 7 bases not matched to a gene. CDR3 DNA sequence: TGTGCCAGTAGTATGCGCGGGAGAGTATCCAAAAACATTCAGTACTTC. Protein sequence: CASSMRGRVSKNIQYF.

The chain links TRBV9 to TRBJ1-4, with 9 bases that match TRBD1. The CDR3 sequence is 15 residues long. J lost 6 bases, V lost 5 bases, and 8 bases had no gene match. Per the germline V gene, CDR1 is SGDLS and CDR2 is YYNGEE. The CDR3 region has the DNA TGTGCCAGCAGTCCAACAGGGGGCTTTTATGAAAAACTGTTTTTT. Translation gives CASSPTGGFYEKLFF.

V usage is TRBV4-3 and J usage is TRBJ1-2, with TRBD1 identical over 8 bases. The V gene's germline CDR1 is LGHNA and CDR2 YSLEER. The V gene end was trimmed by 1 base and the J gene end by 4 bases; junction bases not matched to a gene: 11. The CDR3 has 17 amino acids. CDR3 loop: CASSQVLGQGYGYGYTF. In DNA form, the CDR3 reads TGCGCCAGCAGCCAAGTACTTGGACAGGGTTACGGCTATGGCTACACCTTC.

The chain carries TRBV6-2 or TRBV6-3 and TRBJ2-4; D possibly corresponds to TRBD1 (5 bases). Germline V gene lookup returns CDR1 MNHEY and CDR2 SVGEGT. V lost 4 bases, J lost 6 bases, and 16 bases lay in between. CDR3 size: 15 residues. The CDR3 sequence is CASSSDNSLRNIQYF. CDR3 DNA: TGTGCCAGCAGTTCGGACAACTCGCTACGAAACATTCAGTACTTC.

The J gene is TRBJ2-7, the V gene TRBV12-3 or TRBV12-4; D gene ambiguous. The CDR3 has 12 amino acids. Trimming removed 3 bases from V and 3 bases from J, with 6 bases in between. The CDR3, as DNA: TGTGCCAGCAGTTTTACAATCTACGAGCAGTACTTC. It encodes CASSFTIYEQYF.

The chain employs TRBV5-1 and TRBJ2-1; 13 bases agree with TRBD2. The CDR3 consists of 16 residues. Germline V gene data show CDR1 as SGHRS and CDR2 as YFSETQ. The V segment lost 4 bases and the J segment 12 bases; nucleotides outside the gene matches: 13. In DNA form, the CDR3 reads TGCGCCAGCAGCCCCAGGACTAGCGGGGGCACAATGAGGCAGTTCTTC. Its protein is CASSPRTSGGTMRQFF.

J is TRBJ2-1 and V is TRBV28, with 14 bases aligning to TRBD2. The CDR3 is made up of 18 amino acids. V lost 6 bases, J lost 4 bases, and 11 bases stayed unmatched. From germline, CDR1 is MDHEN and CDR2 SYDVKM. The CDR3 bases are TGTGCCAGCAGGTTTATTGGGACTAGCGGGAGTGTTTACAATGAGCAGTTCTTC. It codes for CASRFIGTSGSVYNEQFF.

The chain couples TRBV3-1 (or the pseudogene TRBV3-2) to TRBJ2-5, with 13 bases lining up with TRBD2. Germline V gene data show CDR1 as LGHDT and CDR2 as YNNKEL (reference sequence). The V segment lost 6 bases and the J segment 4 bases; nucleotides outside the gene matches: 11. The CDR3 totals 17 residues. CDR3 sequence: CASRRTSGGYSPETQYF. CDR3 sequence (DNA): TGTGCCAGCAGGCGGACTAGCGGGGGTTATTCTCCAGAGACCCAGTACTTC.

The chain couples TRBV19 to TRBJ2-7; 9 nucleotides agree with TRBD1. The CDR3 runs to 14 residues. Germline CDR1 and CDR2: LNHDA and SQIVND (reference sequence). The V gene end was trimmed by 8 bases and the J gene end by 4 bases; junction bases not matched to a gene: 9. Written as DNA, the CDR3 is TGTGCCAGTTCAACCGGGACAGGGAGGTACGAGCAGTACTTC. It codes for CASSTGTGRYEQYF.

The chain employs TRBV7-2 and TRBJ1-2, with TRBD1 identical over 8 bases. CDR3 length: 15 residues. Losses at the gene ends were 1 base for V and 4 bases for J; bases not matched to a gene: 5. CDR1 is SGHTA, CDR2 FQGNSA, per germline. This CDR3 reads CASSLGGTGTYGYTF. CDR3 in DNA: TGTGCCAGCAGCTTAGGCGGGACAGGAACCTATGGCTACACCTTC.

The V gene is TRBV5-6, the J gene TRBJ1-2; weak D call: TRBD1 (6 bases). CDR3 length equals 15 residues. The V gene lost 0 bases and the J gene lost 2 bases, with 11 bases spanning the gap. CDR1 is SGHDT and CDR2 is YYEEEE in the germline V gene. As DNA, the CDR3 is TGTGCCAGCAGCTTGGGCGGCAGGGGCAACTATGGCTACACCTTC. Amino acids: CASSLGGRGNYGYTF.

The chain joins TRBV4-3 to TRBJ1-6; 7 bases are a match to TRBD1. This CDR3 has 12 amino acids. V shed 0 bases, J shed 17 bases, and the junction held 4 bases outside the gene matches. CDR1 is LGHNA and CDR2 is YSLEER in the germline V gene. CDR3 protein: CASSQDRGLVHF. Here the CDR3 DNA reads TGCGCCAGCAGCCAAGACAGGGGGTTGGTCCACTTT.

The count of this clone is one. This chain connects TRBV28 to TRBJ1-4; 9 bases align to TRBD1. The V and J ends lost 5 bases and 3 bases, in that order; junction bases with no gene match: 19. From germline, CDR1 is MDHEN and CDR2 SYDVKM. The CDR3 has 20 amino acids. Written as DNA, the CDR3 is TGTGCCAGCAGTCCTCGCCGACGGACAGGGGATTTGCGGGCTAATGAAAAACTGTTTTTT. It yields the protein CASSPRRRTGDLRANEKLFF.

The chain joins TRBV5-1 to TRBJ2-7; tentatively, D is TRBD1 (6 bases). Germline CDR1 SGHRS, CDR2 YFSETQ. V lost 4 bases and J 4 bases, leaving 12 bases between the germline ends. The CDR3 totals 13 residues. CDR3 in amino acids: CASSTDRDYEQYF. The CDR3, as DNA: TGCGCCAGCAGCACGGACAGAGATTACGAGCAGTACTTC.

This chain links TRBV19 with TRBJ1-2; no definite D call. This CDR3 has 12 amino acids. With 8 bases removed from V and 8 bases from J, the gap between germline ends came to 15 bases. From germline, CDR1 is LNHDA and CDR2 SQIVND (reference sequence). CDR3 sequence: CASGTRPGGYTF. For the CDR3, the DNA is TGTGCCAGTGGTACTCGCCCGGGAGGCTACACCTTC.

The V gene is TRBV6-5, the J gene TRBJ2-3; tentatively, D is TRBD2 (6 bases). Looked up from germline, CDR1 is MNHEY and CDR2 is SVGAGI. V was cut by 6 bases and J by 1 base, with 8 bases left in between. The CDR3 has 13 residues. The CDR3 loop reads CASRRLGTDTQYF. The CDR3 DNA reads as TGTGCCAGCAGACGACTAGGCACAGATACGCAGTATTTT.

V is TRBV4-1 and J is TRBJ1-4; no clear D. V was pared by 0 bases and J by 5 bases, with 10 bases between. This CDR3 region has 15 residues. CDR1 and CDR2 (germline): MGHRA, YSYEKL. The CDR3 here is CASSQDGWRNEKLFF. In DNA, the CDR3 is TGCGCCAGCAGCCAAGATGGTTGGAGGAATGAAAAACTGTTTTTT.

V gene TRBV29-1 combines with J gene TRBJ2-5, with a possible D match to TRBD2 (5 bases). Germline V gene lookup returns CDR1 SQVTM and CDR2 ANQGSEA. There are 12 residues in the CDR3. Deletions cut 6 bases from V and 1 base from J, with 9 bases between. CDR3 coding DNA: TGCAGCGTCCGGACTCTCCAAGAGACCCAGTACTTC. Amino acid sequence: CSVRTLQETQYF.